This TCR beta chain was identified in a study of T cells in Graves' hyperthyroidism and ophthalmopathy. The TCR beta CDR3 regions underwent amplification using RNA transcripts as the source. The study used the HTBI primer set for a first-round RT-PCR of the TCR CDR3. TCRdb reprocessed the multiplex PCR reads via MiXCR and lists one record per CDR3 protein. The sample has about 130,000 distinct CDR3 sequences; approximately 20% are singletons. This clonotype was detected many times. Germline CDR1 and CDR2: SGHTA and FQGNSA. Trimming cost V 2 bases and J 0 bases; bases outside gene matches: 12. The CDR3 runs to 19 residues.

The chain employs TRBV7-2 and TRBJ2-3, with TRBD2 identical over 9 bases. The receptor was derived from a woman aged 45-65 years with Graves' hyperthyroidism that later progressed to Graves' ophthalmopathy. The sample taken for sequencing was blood. CDR3 protein: CASSLSTSGRLSSTDTQYF. CDR3 DNA sequence: TGTGCCAGCAGCTTATCGACTAGCGGTCGCCTTTCTAGCACAGATACGCAGTATTTT.